These T cell receptor beta chains were read from a single sample in a study of Tregs in tolerant kidney transplant recipients. Generated by immunoSEQ multiplex PCR, the TCRdb table keeps only in-frame clones and is missing some. The sample lists about 81,000 clones; more than 85% were seen once. Sequencing was performed on CD4+ T cells from blood (PBMCs), taken 24 months after the transplant. The receptors were gathered from a human patient who received a combined kidney and bone marrow transplant. The graft donor may be the source of some T cells. Both conserved end residues are part of each CDR3. A D gene is named only where the DNA matches it firmly.

V gene: TRBV30; J gene: TRBJ2-3; D gene: TRBD2; CDR3 protein: CAWIPDTSGAWDTQYF; CDR3 DNA: TGTGCCTGGATACCCGATACTAGCGGGGCGTGGGATACGCAGTATTTT
V gene: TRBV7-9; J gene: TRBJ2-5; D gene: .; CDR3 protein: CASSHRKETQYF; CDR3 DNA: TGTGCCAGCTCTCACAGAAAAGAGACCCAGTACTTC
V gene: TRBV5-4; J gene: TRBJ2-3; D gene: TRBD2; CDR3 protein: CASSLTSGGAEEYF; CDR3 DNA: TGTGCCAGCAGCTTAACTAGCGGGGGGGCCGAGGAGTATTTT
V gene: TRBV28; J gene: TRBJ1-2; D gene: .; CDR3 protein: CASSTPRPLRVGYGYTF; CDR3 DNA: TGTGCCAGCAGCACCCCCCGTCCGTTGAGGGTTGGCTATGGCTACACCTTC
V gene: TRBV5-4; J gene: TRBJ2-2; D gene: TRBD2; CDR3 protein: CASSFSLAAKTGELFF; CDR3 DNA: TGTGCCAGCAGCTTTTCACTAGCGGCCAAAACCGGGGAGCTGTTTTTT
V gene: TRBV5-4; J gene: TRBJ2-1; D gene: .; CDR3 protein: CASSPAGGQSYNEQFF; CDR3 DNA: TGTGCCAGCAGCCCCGCGGGGGGACAGTCCTACAATGAGCAGTTCTTC
V gene: TRBV9; J gene: TRBJ2-1; D gene: TRBD2; CDR3 protein: CASSAFRRQAGRTYNEQFF; CDR3 DNA: TGTGCCAGCAGCGCTTTTAGACGTCAAGCGGGACGGACGTACAATGAGCAGTTCTTC
V gene: TRBV7-8; J gene: TRBJ1-6; D gene: .; CDR3 protein: CASSLLRTANSPLHF; CDR3 DNA: TGTGCCAGCAGCTTATTACGGACAGCAAATTCCCCCCTCCACTTT
V gene: TRBV4-3; J gene: TRBJ2-2; D gene: .; CDR3 protein: CASSQEPEAGELFF; CDR3 DNA: TGCGCCAGCAGCCAAGAACCGGAGGCCGGGGAGCTGTTTTTT
V gene: TRBV21-1; J gene: TRBJ2-1; D gene: .; CDR3 protein: CARTQGWTYNEQFF; CDR3 DNA: TGTGCCAGGACTCAGGGGTGGACCTACAATGAGCAGTTCTTC
V gene: TRBV28; J gene: TRBJ2-7; D gene: .; CDR3 protein: CASTPGGGSYEQYF; CDR3 DNA: TGTGCCAGCACCCCGGGTGGGGGGTCCTACGAGCAGTACTTC
V gene: TRBV7-9; J gene: TRBJ2-7; D gene: TRBD1; CDR3 protein: CASSRTQGEYEQYF; CDR3 DNA: TGTGCCAGCAGCCGAACGCAGGGGGAGTACGAGCAGTACTTC
V gene: TRBV6-6; J gene: TRBJ2-7; D gene: TRBD1; CDR3 protein: CASSQTGGGNGYEQYF; CDR3 DNA: TGTGCCAGCAGTCAGACAGGGGGCGGTAATGGCTACGAGCAGTACTTC
V gene: TRBV30; J gene: TRBJ2-6; D gene: .; CDR3 protein: CAGGGGSGANVLTF; CDR3 DNA: TGTGCCGGAGGTGGGGGGTCTGGGGCCAACGTCCTGACTTTC